This TCR beta chain was found in a study of response to subunit inactivated influenza vaccine. With V trimmed by 0 bases and J by 7 bases, 6 bases remained unmatched. The CDR3 consists of 16 residues. Germline CDR1 MNHEY, CDR2 SVGEGT. TCRdb itself ran the RT-PCR reads through MiXCR, one entry per CDR3 protein. The sample consists of hundreds of thousands of distinct CDR3 sequences, approximately 14% of them appearing once. This sequence was found in a man aged 45-60 years who received an inactivated influenza vaccine. The chain recombines TRBV6-2 or TRBV6-3 with TRBJ2-3; 11 bases are a match to TRBD2. The starting material was PBMCs from blood, obtained 11 to 12 days after vaccination. CDR3 bases: TGTGCCAGCAGTTACTCTAGCGGGGGGGCCATGTATACGCAGTATTTT. Protein product: CASSYSSGGAMYTQYF.